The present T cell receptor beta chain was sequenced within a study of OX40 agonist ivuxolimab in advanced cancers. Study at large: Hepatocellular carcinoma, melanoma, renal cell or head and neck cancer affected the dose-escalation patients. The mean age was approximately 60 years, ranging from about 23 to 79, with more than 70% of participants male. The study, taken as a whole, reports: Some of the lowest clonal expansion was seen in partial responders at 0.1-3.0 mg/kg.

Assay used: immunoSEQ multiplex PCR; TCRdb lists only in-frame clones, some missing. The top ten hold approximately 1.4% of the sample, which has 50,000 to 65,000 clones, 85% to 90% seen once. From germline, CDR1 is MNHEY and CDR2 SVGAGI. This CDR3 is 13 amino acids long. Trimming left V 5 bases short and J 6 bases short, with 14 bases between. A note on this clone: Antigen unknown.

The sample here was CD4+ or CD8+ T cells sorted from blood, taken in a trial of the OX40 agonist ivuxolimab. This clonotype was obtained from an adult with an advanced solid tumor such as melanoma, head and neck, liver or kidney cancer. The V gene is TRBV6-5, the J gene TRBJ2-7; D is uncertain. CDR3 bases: TGTGCCAGCAGTCTGAGTCTTCAAGCCGAGCAGTACTTC. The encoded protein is CASSLSLQAEQYF.